The clone carrying this TCR beta chain was detected many times. The antigen remains undetermined. As it was prepared, the TCRbeta library received unique molecular identifiers. TCRdb re-analysed the PCR reads in MiXCR, keeping a single row per CDR3 protein. The sample lists fewer than 750,000 distinct CDR3 sequences; approximately 30% were seen once. Germline V CDR1 and CDR2: WNHNN, SYGVQD (reference sequence). The CDR3 spans 15 residues. J gave up 5 bases and V 0 bases, and 1 base lay outside the gene matches. The sample belongs to a study of T-cell reconstitution after alpha-beta-depleted transplantation in children. Findings of the study overall: In some patients, recipient T cells and intrathymic progenitors surviving conditioning explained high day-60 diversity. Expanded graft clones numbering several hundred reportedly gave rise to alpha-beta T cells about two months after transplant.

V and J are TRBV10-1 and TRBJ2-5; 12 nucleotides agree with TRBD2. The TCR sequence derives from a boy under two years old with Wiskott-Aldrich syndrome, due to receive a stem cell transplant. Sequences were derived from PBMCs, sampled before TCRalphabeta/CD19-depleted stem cell transplant. The CDR3 DNA reads TGCGCCAGCAGTGAGTCGACTAGCGGGAGTGAGACCCAGTACTTC. Its translation: CASSESTSGSETQYF.